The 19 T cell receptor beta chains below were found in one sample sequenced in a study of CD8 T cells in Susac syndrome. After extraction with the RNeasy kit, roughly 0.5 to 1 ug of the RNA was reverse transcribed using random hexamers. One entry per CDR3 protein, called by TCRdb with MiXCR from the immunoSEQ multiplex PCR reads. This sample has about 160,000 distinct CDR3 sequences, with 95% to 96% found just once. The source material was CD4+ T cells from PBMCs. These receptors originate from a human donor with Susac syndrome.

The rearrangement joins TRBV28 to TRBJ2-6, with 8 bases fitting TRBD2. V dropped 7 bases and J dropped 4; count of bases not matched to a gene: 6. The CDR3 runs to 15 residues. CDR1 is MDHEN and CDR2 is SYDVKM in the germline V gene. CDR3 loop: CASTKRGLGANVLTF. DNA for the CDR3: TGTGCCAGCACAAAGCGGGGGCTAGGGGCCAACGTCCTGACTTTC.

CDR3 residues: CASKVSGGYYEQYV. DNA for the CDR3: TGTGCCAGCAAGGTCAGCGGGGGTTACTACGAGCAGTACGTC. The rearrangement joins TRBV27 to TRBJ2-7; the match to TRBD2 covers 8 bases. The CDR3 sequence is 14 residues long. The J segment lost 3 bases and the V segment lost 7 bases, leaving 8 bases of the junction unmatched. Germline values: CDR1 MNHEY, CDR2 SMNVEV (reference sequence).

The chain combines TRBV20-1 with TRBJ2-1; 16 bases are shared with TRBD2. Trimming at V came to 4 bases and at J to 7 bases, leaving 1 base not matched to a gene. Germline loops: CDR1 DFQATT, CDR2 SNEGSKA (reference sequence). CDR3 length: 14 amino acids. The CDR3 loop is CSATGLAGGNEQFF. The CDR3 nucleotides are TGCAGTGCTACGGGACTAGCGGGGGGGAATGAGCAGTTCTTC.

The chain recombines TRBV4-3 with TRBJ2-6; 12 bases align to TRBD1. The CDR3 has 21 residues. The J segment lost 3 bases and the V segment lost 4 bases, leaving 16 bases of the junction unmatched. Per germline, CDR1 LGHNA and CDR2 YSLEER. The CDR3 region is CASSLYFGTGTGGYGANVLTF. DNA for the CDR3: TGCGCCAGCAGCCTCTACTTCGGCACCGGGACAGGGGGCTATGGGGCCAACGTCCTGACTTTC.

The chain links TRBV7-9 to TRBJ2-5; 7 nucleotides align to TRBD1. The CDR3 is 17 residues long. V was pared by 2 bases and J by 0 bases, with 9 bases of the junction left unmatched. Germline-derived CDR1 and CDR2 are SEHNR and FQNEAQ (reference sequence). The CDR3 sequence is CASSLFPGQTYQETQYF. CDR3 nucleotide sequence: TGTGCCAGCAGCTTATTCCCGGGACAGACGTACCAAGAGACCCAGTACTTC.

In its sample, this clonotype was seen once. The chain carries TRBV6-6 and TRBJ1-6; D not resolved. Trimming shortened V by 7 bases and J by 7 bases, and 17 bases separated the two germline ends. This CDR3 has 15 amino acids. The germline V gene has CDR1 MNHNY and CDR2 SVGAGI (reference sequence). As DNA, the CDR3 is TGTGCCAGCACCGCAGACCGGACCGAAAATTCACCCCTCCACTTT. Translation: CASTADRTENSPLHF.

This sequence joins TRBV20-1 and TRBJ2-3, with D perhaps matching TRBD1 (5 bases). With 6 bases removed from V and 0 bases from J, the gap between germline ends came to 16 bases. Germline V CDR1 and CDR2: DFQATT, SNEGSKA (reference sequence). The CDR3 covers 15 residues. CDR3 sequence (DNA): TGCAGTGCCGGGTGGGGCTTCGGTAGCACAGATACGCAGTATTTT. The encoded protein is CSAGWGFGSTDTQYF.

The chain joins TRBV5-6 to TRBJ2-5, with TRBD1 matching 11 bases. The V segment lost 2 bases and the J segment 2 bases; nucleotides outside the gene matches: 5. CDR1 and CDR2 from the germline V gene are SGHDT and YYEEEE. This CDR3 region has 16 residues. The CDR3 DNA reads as TGTGCCAGCAGCTTCCGGGACAGGGGGTGGCAAGAGACCCAGTACTTC. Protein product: CASSFRDRGWQETQYF.

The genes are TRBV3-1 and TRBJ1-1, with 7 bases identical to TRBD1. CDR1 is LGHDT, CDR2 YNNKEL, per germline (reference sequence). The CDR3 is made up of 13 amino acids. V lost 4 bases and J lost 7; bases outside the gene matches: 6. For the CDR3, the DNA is TGTGCCAGCAGCCTACGGGGACAGATTGAAGCTTTCTTT. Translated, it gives CASSLRGQIEAFF. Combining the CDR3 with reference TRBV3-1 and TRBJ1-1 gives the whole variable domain DTAVSQTPKYLVTQMGNDKSIKCEQNLGHDTMYWYKQDSKKFLKIMFSYNNKELIINETVPNRFSPKSPDKAHLNLHINSLELGDSAVYFCASSLRGQIEAFFGQGTRLTVV.

In DNA, the CDR3 is TGTGCCACCAGTGATTTTGTGGGCGGACAAGAGACCCAGTACTTC. Residues: CATSDFVGGQETQYF. V gene TRBV24-1 combines with J gene TRBJ2-5; no firm D call. V lost 1 base and J lost 2, with 10 bases in between. This CDR3 is 15 amino acids long. Germline lookup yields CDR1 KGHDR and CDR2 SFDVKD.

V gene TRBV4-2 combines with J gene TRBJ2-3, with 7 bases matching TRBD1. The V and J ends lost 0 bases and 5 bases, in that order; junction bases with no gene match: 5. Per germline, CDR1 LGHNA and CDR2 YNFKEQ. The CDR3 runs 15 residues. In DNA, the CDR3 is TGTGCCAGCAGCCAAGAAAGGGGGCAGGGAGATACGCAGTATTTT. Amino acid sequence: CASSQERGQGDTQYF.

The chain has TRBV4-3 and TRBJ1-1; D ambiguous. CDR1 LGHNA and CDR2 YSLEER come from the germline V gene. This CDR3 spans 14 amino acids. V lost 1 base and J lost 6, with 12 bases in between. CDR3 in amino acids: CASSQVASGPEAFF. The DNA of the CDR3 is TGCGCCAGCAGCCAAGTAGCCTCCGGCCCTGAAGCTTTCTTT.

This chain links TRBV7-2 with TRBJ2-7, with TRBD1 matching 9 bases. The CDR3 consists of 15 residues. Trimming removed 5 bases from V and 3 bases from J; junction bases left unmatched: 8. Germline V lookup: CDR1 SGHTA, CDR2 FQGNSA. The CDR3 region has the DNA TGTGCCAGCAGCGGACCGGGACAGGGAATCTACGAGCAGTACTTC. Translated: CASSGPGQGIYEQYF.

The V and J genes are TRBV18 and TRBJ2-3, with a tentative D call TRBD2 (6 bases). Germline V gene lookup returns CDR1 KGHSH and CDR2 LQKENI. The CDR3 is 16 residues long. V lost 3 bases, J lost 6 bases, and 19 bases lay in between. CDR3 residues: CASSPSSSVLSDTQYF. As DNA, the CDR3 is TGTGCCAGCTCACCCTCTTCTAGCGTCCTCTCGGATACGCAGTATTTT.

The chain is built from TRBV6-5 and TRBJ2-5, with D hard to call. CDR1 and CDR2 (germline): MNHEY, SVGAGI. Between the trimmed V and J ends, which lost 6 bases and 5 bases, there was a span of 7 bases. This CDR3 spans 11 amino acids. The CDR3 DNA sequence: TGTGCCAGCAGCTCCCCCGAGACCCAGTACTTC. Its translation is CASSSPETQYF.

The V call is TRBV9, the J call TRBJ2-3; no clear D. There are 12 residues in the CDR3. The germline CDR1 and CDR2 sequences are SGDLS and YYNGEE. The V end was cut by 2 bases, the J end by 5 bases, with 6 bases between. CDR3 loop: CASSVGRDTQYF. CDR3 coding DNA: TGTGCCAGCAGCGTCGGTAGAGATACGCAGTATTTT.

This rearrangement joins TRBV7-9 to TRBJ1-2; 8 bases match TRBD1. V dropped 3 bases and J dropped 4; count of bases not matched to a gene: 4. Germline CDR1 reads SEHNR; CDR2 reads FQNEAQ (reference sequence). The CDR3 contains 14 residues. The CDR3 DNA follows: TGTGCCAGCAGCTTGGGGACAGGTGGCTATGGCTACACCTTC. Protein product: CASSLGTGGYGYTF.

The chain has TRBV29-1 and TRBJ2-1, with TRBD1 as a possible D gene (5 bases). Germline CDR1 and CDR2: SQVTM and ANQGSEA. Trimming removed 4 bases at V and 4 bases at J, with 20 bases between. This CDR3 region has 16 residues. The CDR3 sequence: CSVAPQAGPGYNEQFF. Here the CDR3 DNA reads TGCAGCGTTGCTCCCCAGGCAGGGCCTGGGTACAATGAGCAGTTCTTC.

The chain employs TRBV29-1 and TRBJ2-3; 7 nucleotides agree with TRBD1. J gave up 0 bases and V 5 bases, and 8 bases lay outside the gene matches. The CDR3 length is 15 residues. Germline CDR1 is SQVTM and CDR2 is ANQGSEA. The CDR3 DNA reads TGCAGCGTTCGACAGGGACAGCTGAGCACAGATACGCAGTATTTT. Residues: CSVRQGQLSTDTQYF.